Sequencing of this T cell receptor beta chain was carried out in a study of CD8 T cells in ankylosing spondylitis. Deletions cut 2 bases from V and 0 bases from J, with 12 bases between. CDR1 SGHKS and CDR2 YYEKEE come from the germline V gene (reference sequence). This CDR3 contains 15 residues. Whole-study results and caveats: Within ankylosing spondylitis blood, a TCR beta motif made up of roughly eight highly homologous variants appeared to be characteristic.

Construction of TCR beta libraries was performed using quantitative 5'-RACE with molecular barcodes. TCRdb itself ran the 5' RACE reads through MiXCR, one entry per CDR3 protein. The profile covers about 200,000 distinct CDR3 sequences, with around 13% appearing a single time and approximately 15% taken by the ten largest. Concerning this clonotype itself: The target antigen is unknown.

Sample: blood, either unsorted or a sorted T cell fraction (not recorded which). The receptor comes from a male donor with ankylosing spondylitis or in good health (not recorded which). V usage is TRBV5-5 and J usage is TRBJ2-7; no clear D gene. The CDR3 sequence: CASSFKDPISYEQYF. In DNA form, the CDR3 reads TGTGCCAGCAGCTTCAAGGACCCAATCTCCTACGAGCAGTACTTC.